These 15 T cell receptor beta chains were all obtained from the same sample, sequenced in a study of T cell responses to AZD1222 COVID-19 vaccine. The data were produced by immunoSEQ multiplex PCR, yet TCRdb's version contains in-frame clones alone and is incomplete. The sample shows some 170,000 clones, 92% of them seen only once. The source was peripheral blood, collected 28 days after the second AZD1222 dose. The source of these receptors is an adult who received the AZD1222 COVID-19 vaccine.

This chain links TRBV6-5 with TRBJ2-7; TRBD1 matches at 7 bases. This CDR3 has 14 amino acids. The germline gives CDR1 MNHEY, CDR2 SVGAGI. V shed 7 bases and J 1 base; nucleotides not matched to a gene: 7. The CDR3 region is CASTQDRYSYEQYF. As DNA, the CDR3 is TGTGCCAGCACCCAGGACAGGTATTCCTACGAGCAGTACTTC.

The V call is TRBV7-6, the J call TRBJ2-5; 7 bases are a match to TRBD2. The germline V gene encodes CDR1 SGHVS and CDR2 FNYEAQ. V was pared by 5 bases and J by 0 bases, with 6 bases of the junction left unmatched. This CDR3 spans 15 amino acids. The CDR3, as DNA: TGTGCCAGCAGCCCTCTAGCGGCCTACCAAGAGACCCAGTACTTC. It codes for CASSPLAAYQETQYF.

The J gene is TRBJ1-3, the V gene TRBV4-1; D gene unclear. The germline V gene encodes CDR1 MGHRA and CDR2 YSYEKL. The V gene lost 6 bases and the J gene lost 5 bases, with 23 bases spanning the gap. The CDR3 loop spans 17 amino acids. The CDR3 DNA reads TGCGCCAGCAGATCTTTAGGTGCGGGAGCCAACAGAAACACCATATATTTT. It is translated as CASRSLGAGANRNTIYF.

This clone was detected only once. The chain carries TRBV7-8 and TRBJ2-3, with TRBD2 as a possible D gene (6 bases). Germline values: CDR1 SGHVS, CDR2 FQNEAQ. V gave up 5 bases and J gave up 4 bases, with 19 bases separating them. The CDR3 has 16 amino acids. The CDR3 DNA is TGTGCCAGCAGCCCCCGTACTAGCCCCTCCCCAGATACGCAGTATTTT. Its translation is CASSPRTSPSPDTQYF. Together with reference TRBV7-8 and TRBJ2-3, the CDR3 gives the full variable domain: GAGVSQSPRYKVAKRGQDVALRCDPISGHVSLFWYQQALGQGPEFLTYFQNEAQLDKSGLPSDRFFAERPEGSVSTLKIQRTQQEDSAVYLCASSPRTSPSPDTQYFGPGTRLTVL.

The chain links TRBV4-2 to TRBJ2-2; 9 bases fit TRBD2. Germline CDR1 and CDR2: LGHNA and YNFKEQ. V was clipped by 2 bases and J by 3 bases; unmatched bases: 4. The CDR3 spans 16 residues. This CDR3 is CASSQIAGAYTGELFF. DNA for the CDR3: TGTGCCAGCAGCCAAATAGCGGGGGCGTACACCGGGGAGCTGTTTTTT.

Points on this clone: The identical CDR3 is also encoded by other nucleotide sequences in the sample. The V call is TRBV6-5, the J call TRBJ1-2; D is possibly TRBD1 (5 bases). Germline loops: CDR1 MNHEY, CDR2 SVGAGI. CDR3 length: 13 amino acids. Trimming pared 0 bases from V and 8 bases from J, leaving 10 bases between. Written as DNA, the CDR3 is TGTGCCAGCAGTTACTCTGAGGGGAACGGCTACACCTTC. It is translated as CASSYSEGNGYTF.

CDR3 in amino acids: CAISERQLNSGNTIYF. CDR3 coding DNA: TGTGCCATCAGTGAAAGGCAGCTTAACTCTGGAAACACCATATATTTT. The chain employs TRBV10-3 and TRBJ1-3; D not resolved. Germline-derived CDR1 and CDR2 are ENHRY and SYGVKD. Trimming removed 3 bases at V and 0 bases at J, with 12 bases between. The CDR3 totals 16 residues.

This clone was seen once. The chain couples TRBV9 to TRBJ1-2; a possible D gene is TRBD1 (5 bases). From germline, CDR1 is SGDLS and CDR2 YYNGEE. The CDR3 runs to 13 residues. V was cut by 0 bases and J by 4 bases, with 7 bases left in between. The CDR3 reads CASSVVGAYGYTF. CDR3 bases: TGTGCCAGCAGCGTAGTCGGGGCCTATGGCTACACCTTC. The variable domain in full, with the rest retrieved from reference TRBV9 and TRBJ1-2, is DSGVTQTPKHLITATGQRVTLRCSPRSGDLSVYWYQQSLDQGLQFLIQYYNGEERAKGNILERFSAQQFPDLHSELNLSSLELGDSALYFCASSVVGAYGYTFGSGTRLTVV.

V usage is TRBV6-5 and J usage is TRBJ2-2; possible D gene TRBD2, 6 bases. This CDR3 region has 16 residues. The germline CDR1 and CDR2 sequences are MNHEY and SVGAGI. The V end lost 2 bases, the J end lost 7 bases, and 17 bases lay between the germline ends. The CDR3 sequence: CASSYSPTSKVGELFF. In nucleotides, the CDR3 is TGTGCCAGCAGTTACAGTCCCACTAGCAAGGTCGGGGAGCTGTTTTTT.

This clone was picked up a small number of times. This sequence joins TRBV30 and TRBJ1-2; D unclear. The germline V gene has CDR1 GTSNPN and CDR2 SVGIG (reference sequence). V shed 2 bases and J shed 3 bases, with 13 bases lying between them. CDR3 length equals 14 residues. CDR3 protein: CAWSITTRHYGYTF. The DNA of the CDR3 is TGTGCCTGGAGTATCACGACCCGGCACTATGGCTACACCTTC.

The chain has TRBV2 and TRBJ2-5; D is ambiguous. The V end was cut by 4 bases, the J end by 2 bases, with 11 bases between. This CDR3 has 14 amino acids. CDR1 and CDR2 (germline): SNHLY, FYNNEI. The CDR3 bases are TGTGCCAGCAGTGGAGAAACAGCACAAGAGACCCAGTACTTC. Protein sequence: CASSGETAQETQYF.

The chain uses TRBV6-2 or TRBV6-3 and TRBJ1-2; possible D gene TRBD1, 5 bases. The germline V gene encodes CDR1 MNHEY and CDR2 SVGEGT. This CDR3 is built from 12 residues. V lost 5 bases and J lost 4, with 8 bases in between. In DNA form, the CDR3 reads TGTGCCAGCAGTCGGGACGGCTATGGCTACACCTTC. This codes for CASSRDGYGYTF.

The chain links TRBV5-6 to TRBJ2-7; D gene unclear. The V and J ends lost 0 bases and 0 bases respectively, with 10 bases between them. Germline V gene data show CDR1 as SGHDT and CDR2 as YYEEEE. The CDR3 contains 15 residues. CDR3 sequence (DNA): TGTGCCAGCAGCTTGGATCCGGCCCGCTCCTACGAGCAGTACTTC. It yields the protein CASSLDPARSYEQYF.

The V gene is TRBV20-1, the J gene TRBJ2-3; D may be TRBD2 (5 bases). In germline, CDR1 is DFQATT, CDR2 SNEGSKA (reference sequence). The length of the CDR3 is 14 residues. V was trimmed by 3 bases and J by 3 bases, leaving 13 bases between them. The CDR3 DNA reads TGCAGTGCTAGTATGCAGACTACTACAGATACGCAGTATTTT. Translated, it gives CSASMQTTTDTQYF.

The chain recombines TRBV19 with TRBJ1-3, with 9 positions matching TRBD1. The ends lost 7 bases at V and 0 bases at J; junction bases unmatched: 7. The germline V gene has CDR1 LNHDA and CDR2 SQIVND (reference sequence). The CDR3 is 16 residues long. CDR3 residues: CASNPRGQGSGNTIYF. The DNA of the CDR3 is TGTGCCAGTAACCCCAGGGGACAGGGCTCTGGAAACACCATATATTTT.